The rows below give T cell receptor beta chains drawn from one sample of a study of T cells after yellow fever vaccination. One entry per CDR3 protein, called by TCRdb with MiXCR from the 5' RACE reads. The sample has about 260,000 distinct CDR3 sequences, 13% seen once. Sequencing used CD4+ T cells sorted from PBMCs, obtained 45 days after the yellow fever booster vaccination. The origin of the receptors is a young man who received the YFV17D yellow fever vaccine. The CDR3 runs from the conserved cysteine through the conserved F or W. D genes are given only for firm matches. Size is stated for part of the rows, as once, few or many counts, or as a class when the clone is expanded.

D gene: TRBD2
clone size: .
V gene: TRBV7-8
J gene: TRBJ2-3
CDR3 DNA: TGTGCCAGCAGCTTTACTAGCGGACCTAGCACAGATACGCAGTATTTT
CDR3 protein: CASSFTSGPSTDTQYF

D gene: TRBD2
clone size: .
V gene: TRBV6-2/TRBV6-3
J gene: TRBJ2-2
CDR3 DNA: TGTGCCAGCAACTCATGGGGACTAGCGGGAGATAACACCGGGGAGCTGTTTTTT
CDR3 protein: CASNSWGLAGDNTGELFF

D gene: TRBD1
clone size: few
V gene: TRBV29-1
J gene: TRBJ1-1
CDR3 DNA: TGCAGCGTTGTCCAGGGGGCCGGCACTGAAGCTTTCTTT
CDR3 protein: CSVVQGAGTEAFF

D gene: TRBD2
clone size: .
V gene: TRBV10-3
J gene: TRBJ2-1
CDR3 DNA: TGTGCCATCAGAAGGACTAGCGGGACTTCCAATGAGCAGTTCTTC
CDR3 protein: CAIRRTSGTSNEQFF

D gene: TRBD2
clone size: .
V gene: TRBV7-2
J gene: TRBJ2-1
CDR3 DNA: TGTGCCAGCAGCAAGGGACTAGAGGGAGGAGTTGAGCAGTTCTTC
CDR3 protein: CASSKGLEGGVEQFF

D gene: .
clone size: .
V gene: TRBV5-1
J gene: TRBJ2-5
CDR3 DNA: TGCGCCAGCAGCTTGAACGTGGGAGTCGTAGAGACCCAGTACTTC
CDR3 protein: CASSLNVGVVETQYF

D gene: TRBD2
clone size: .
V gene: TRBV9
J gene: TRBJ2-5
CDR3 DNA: TGTGCCAGCAGCGTAGGCCTAGCGGTTTCCTCGTACCAAGAGACCCAGTACTTC
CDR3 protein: CASSVGLAVSSYQETQYF

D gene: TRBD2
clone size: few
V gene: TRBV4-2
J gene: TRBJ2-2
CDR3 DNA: TGTGCCAGCAGCCGTCCCGTAGCGGGAGGATGGACCGGGGAGCTGTTTTTT
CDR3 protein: CASSRPVAGGWTGELFF

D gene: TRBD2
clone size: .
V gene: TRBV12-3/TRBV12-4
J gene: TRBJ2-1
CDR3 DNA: TGTGCCAGCAGTTCATTAGCGGGAATTCCCCGCTACAATGAGCAGTTCTTC
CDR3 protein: CASSSLAGIPRYNEQFF

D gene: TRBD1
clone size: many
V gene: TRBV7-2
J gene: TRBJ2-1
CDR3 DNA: TGTGCCAGCAGCTCGACTTCCGGGACAGGGTACAATGAGCAGTTCTTC
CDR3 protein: CASSSTSGTGYNEQFF

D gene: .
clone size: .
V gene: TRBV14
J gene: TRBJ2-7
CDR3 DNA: TGTGCCAGCAGCCAATCTCCGGGACACGGAACCTACGAGCAGTACTTC
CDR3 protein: CASSQSPGHGTYEQYF

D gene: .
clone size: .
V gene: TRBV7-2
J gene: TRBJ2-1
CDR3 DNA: TGTGCCAGCAGCTTAGCGCTGGGCGGGATAAGGAATGAGCAGTTCTTC
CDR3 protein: CASSLALGGIRNEQFF

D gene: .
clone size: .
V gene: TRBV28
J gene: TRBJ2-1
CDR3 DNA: TGTGCCAGCAGTTGGTCGCAGGGTGCGTACAATGAGCAGTTCTTC
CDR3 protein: CASSWSQGAYNEQFF

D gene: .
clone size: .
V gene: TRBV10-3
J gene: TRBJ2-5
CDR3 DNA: TGTGCCATCAGTGAGTCAGTGAGGGTTGGAGAGACCCAGTACTTC
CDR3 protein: CAISESVRVGETQYF

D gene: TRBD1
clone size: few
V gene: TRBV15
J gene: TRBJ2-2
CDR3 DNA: TGTGCCACCAGCAGGGACAGGGGGTCCGGGGAGCTGTTTTTT
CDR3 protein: CATSRDRGSGELFF

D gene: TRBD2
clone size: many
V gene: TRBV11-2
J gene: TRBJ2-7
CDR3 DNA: TGTGCCAGCAGCTTAGGCCCGGGACTAGCTAACTACGAGCAGTACTTC
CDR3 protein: CASSLGPGLANYEQYF

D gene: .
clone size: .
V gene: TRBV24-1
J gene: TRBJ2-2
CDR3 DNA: TGTGCCACCAGTGATCCTAGCGCGAGAGACACCGGGGAGCTGTTTTTT
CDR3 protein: CATSDPSARDTGELFF

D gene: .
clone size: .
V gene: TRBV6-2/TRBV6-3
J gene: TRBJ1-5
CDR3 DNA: TGTGCCAGCAGTTACTCCCGCCAGGGCCAGCCCCAGCATTTT
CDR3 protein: CASSYSRQGQPQHF

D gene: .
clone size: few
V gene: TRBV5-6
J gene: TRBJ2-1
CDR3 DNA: TGTGCCAGCAGCTTTATGCAGGGCCCCAACTCCTACAATGAGCAGTTCTTC
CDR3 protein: CASSFMQGPNSYNEQFF